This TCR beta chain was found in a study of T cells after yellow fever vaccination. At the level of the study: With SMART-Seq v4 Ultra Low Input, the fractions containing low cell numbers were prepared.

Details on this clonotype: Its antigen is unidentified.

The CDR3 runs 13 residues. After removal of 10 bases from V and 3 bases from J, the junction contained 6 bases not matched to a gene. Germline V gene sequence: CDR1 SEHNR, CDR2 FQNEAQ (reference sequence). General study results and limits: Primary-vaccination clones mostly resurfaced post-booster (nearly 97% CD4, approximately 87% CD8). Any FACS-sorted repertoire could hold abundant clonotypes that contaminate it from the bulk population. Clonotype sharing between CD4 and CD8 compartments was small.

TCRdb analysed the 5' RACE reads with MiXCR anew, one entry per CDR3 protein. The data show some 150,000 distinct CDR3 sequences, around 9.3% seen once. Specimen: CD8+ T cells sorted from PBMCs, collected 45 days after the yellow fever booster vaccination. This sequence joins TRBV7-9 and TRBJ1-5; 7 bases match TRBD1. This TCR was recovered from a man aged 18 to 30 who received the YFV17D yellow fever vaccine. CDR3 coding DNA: TGTGCCACCTCAGGGGGGAACAATCAGCCCCAGCATTTT. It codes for CATSGGNNQPQHF. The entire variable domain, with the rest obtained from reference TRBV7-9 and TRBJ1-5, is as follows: DTGVSQNPRHKITKRGQNVTFRCDPISEHNRLYWYRQTLGQGPEFLTYFQNEAQLEKSRLLSDRFSAERPKGSFSTLEIQRTEQGDSAMYLCATSGGNNQPQHFGDGTRLSIL.